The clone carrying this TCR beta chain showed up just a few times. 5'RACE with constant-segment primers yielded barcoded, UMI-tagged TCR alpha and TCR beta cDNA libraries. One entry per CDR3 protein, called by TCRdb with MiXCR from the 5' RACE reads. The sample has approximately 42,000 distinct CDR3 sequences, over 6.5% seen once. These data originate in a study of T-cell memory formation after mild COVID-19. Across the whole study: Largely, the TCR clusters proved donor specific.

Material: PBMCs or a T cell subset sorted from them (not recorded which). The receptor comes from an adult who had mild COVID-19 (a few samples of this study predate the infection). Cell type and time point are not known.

CDR3 nucleotides: TGCGCCAGCAGCTTGGATGGACTAGCGGGAGCGGGTGAGCAGTACTTC. It yields the protein CASSLDGLAGAGEQYF. This rearrangement joins TRBV5-1 to TRBJ2-7; 13 bases align to TRBD2. Germline V gene data show CDR1 as SGHRS and CDR2 as YFSETQ. The trim removed 0 bases at V and 7 bases at J, leaving 7 bases unmatched. This CDR3 spans 16 amino acids.